This is a list of T cell receptor beta chains from one sample in a study of blood T cell repertoires in COVID-19. The method was immunoSEQ multiplex PCR; TCRdb's version includes in-frame clones alone and lacks a portion of them. This sample carries 90,000 to 120,000 clones, around 82% of them seen once, and the ten largest clones take about 5%. The sample consisted of peripheral blood. Receptor source: a man aged 55-75 years with acute or convalescent COVID-19. Both conserved end residues are part of each CDR3. The D gene is left open where the match is weak. Rows may omit the clone size; those that give it use once, few, many or a size class.

abundance: NA
v_gene: TRBV7-2
j_gene: TRBJ2-5
d_gene: NA
CDR3nt: TGTGCCAGCAGGGAGTTAGAGACCCAGTACTTC
CDR3aa: CASRELETQYF

abundance: NA
v_gene: TRBV5-5
j_gene: TRBJ1-6
d_gene: NA
CDR3nt: TGTGCCAGCAGCTATGGACAGCTTGAGGGTAGTTCACCCCTCCACTTT
CDR3aa: CASSYGQLEGSSPLHF

abundance: once
v_gene: TRBV10-2
j_gene: TRBJ1-1
d_gene: NA
CDR3nt: TGCGCCAGCAGTGAGTCGCCGGCGGCCGACACTGAAGCTTTCTTT
CDR3aa: CASSESPAADTEAFF

abundance: NA
v_gene: TRBV7-2
j_gene: TRBJ1-6
d_gene: TRBD1
CDR3nt: TGTGCCAGCAGCCAGTCCCGACAGGGTTATAATTCACCCCTCCACTTT
CDR3aa: CASSQSRQGYNSPLHF

abundance: once
v_gene: TRBV7-3
j_gene: TRBJ2-1
d_gene: TRBD2
CDR3nt: TGTGCCAGCAGCCCCGGGGCTAGCGGGCCCAATGAGCAGTTCTTC
CDR3aa: CASSPGASGPNEQFF

abundance: NA
v_gene: TRBV19
j_gene: TRBJ1-6
d_gene: TRBD1
CDR3nt: TGTGCCAGTAGTCCTGGACAGGTTTATAATTCACCCCTCCACTTT
CDR3aa: CASSPGQVYNSPLHF

abundance: NA
v_gene: TRBV23-1
j_gene: TRBJ2-7
d_gene: TRBD2
CDR3nt: TGCGCCAGCAGTCAGTCGCCCGGACTAGCGGGAACAAAGGGGTACTCCTACGAGCAGTACTTC
CDR3aa: CASSQSPGLAGTKGYSYEQYF

abundance: NA
v_gene: TRBV7-9
j_gene: TRBJ1-5
d_gene: NA
CDR3nt: TGTGCCAGCAGCTTTGGGGGGGACCATCAGCCCCAGCATTTT
CDR3aa: CASSFGGDHQPQHF

abundance: NA
v_gene: TRBV2
j_gene: TRBJ1-3
d_gene: NA
CDR3nt: TGTGCCAGCAGTGAATCAGGGATGCCTGGAAACACCATATATTTT
CDR3aa: CASSESGMPGNTIYF

abundance: NA
v_gene: TRBV15
j_gene: TRBJ1-6
d_gene: TRBD1
CDR3nt: TGTGCCACCAGCAGTATACAGGGGGCAAAATCACCCCTCCACTTT
CDR3aa: CATSSIQGAKSPLHF

abundance: NA
v_gene: TRBV6-2/TRBV6-3
j_gene: TRBJ1-1
d_gene: TRBD1
CDR3nt: TGTGCCAGCAGTCGACAGGGCACTGAAGCTTTCTTT
CDR3aa: CASSRQGTEAFF

abundance: few
v_gene: TRBV19
j_gene: TRBJ2-2
d_gene: TRBD1
CDR3nt: TGTGCCACCAATTTCAGGGGGCCAGCCACCGGGGAGCTGTTTTTT
CDR3aa: CATNFRGPATGELFF

abundance: NA
v_gene: TRBV7-2
j_gene: TRBJ2-5
d_gene: TRBD2
CDR3nt: TGTGCCAGCAGCTTTAGCGGGGAAGAGACCCAGTACTTC
CDR3aa: CASSFSGEETQYF

abundance: NA
v_gene: TRBV25-1
j_gene: TRBJ1-1
d_gene: TRBD1
CDR3nt: TGTGCCAGCAGGCCCGATCCGACAGGGCACACTGAAGCTTTCTTT
CDR3aa: CASRPDPTGHTEAFF

abundance: NA
v_gene: TRBV4-1
j_gene: TRBJ1-4
d_gene: TRBD1
CDR3nt: TGCGCCAGCAGCCAAGGGACAGGGGCGTTCTCTAATGAAAAACTGTTTTTT
CDR3aa: CASSQGTGAFSNEKLFF

abundance: NA
v_gene: TRBV6-2/TRBV6-3
j_gene: TRBJ2-7
d_gene: TRBD2
CDR3nt: TGTGCCAGCAGTACAACGTCACTAGCGGGAGCCCTCTACGAGCAGTACTTC
CDR3aa: CASSTTSLAGALYEQYF

abundance: few
v_gene: TRBV2
j_gene: TRBJ1-2
d_gene: NA
CDR3nt: TGTGCCAGTGGGCCCGATTATGGCTACACCTTC
CDR3aa: CASGPDYGYTF

abundance: NA
v_gene: TRBV5-6
j_gene: TRBJ2-5
d_gene: TRBD2
CDR3nt: TGTGCCAGCAGCCCCAGAATCCCGACTAGCGGGAGGGCCAGGGAGACCCAGTACTTC
CDR3aa: CASSPRIPTSGRARETQYF

abundance: NA
v_gene: TRBV6-2/TRBV6-3
j_gene: TRBJ1-5
d_gene: TRBD1
CDR3nt: TGTGCCAGCAGTTCCGGGACAGGGGTTCAGCCCCAGCATTTT
CDR3aa: CASSSGTGVQPQHF

abundance: NA
v_gene: TRBV5-1
j_gene: TRBJ2-7
d_gene: TRBD1
CDR3nt: TGCGCCAGCAGCCCCCGACAGGGCCAAGCTTACGAGCAGTACTTC
CDR3aa: CASSPRQGQAYEQYF

abundance: NA
v_gene: TRBV11-2
j_gene: TRBJ1-1
d_gene: NA
CDR3nt: TGTGCCAGCAGCTTAGAAATCGGGATGAACACTGAAGCTTTCTTT
CDR3aa: CASSLEIGMNTEAFF

abundance: NA
v_gene: TRBV11-2
j_gene: TRBJ1-2
d_gene: NA
CDR3nt: TGTGCCAGCAGCTCCCCCCGGGACAAGGGCTACACCTTC
CDR3aa: CASSSPRDKGYTF

abundance: NA
v_gene: TRBV7-2
j_gene: TRBJ2-7
d_gene: TRBD2
CDR3nt: TGTGCCAGCAGCTCTACTAGCGGGATCTACGAGCAGTACTTC
CDR3aa: CASSSTSGIYEQYF

abundance: few
v_gene: TRBV3-1/TRBV3-2
j_gene: TRBJ2-5
d_gene: TRBD2
CDR3nt: TGTGCCAGCAGCCAAGATTTCCGGACTAGAGAGACCCAGTACTTC
CDR3aa: CASSQDFRTRETQYF

abundance: NA
v_gene: TRBV2
j_gene: TRBJ2-1
d_gene: NA
CDR3nt: TGTGCCAGCAGTGGGACATTAAATGAGCAGTTCTTC
CDR3aa: CASSGTLNEQFF

abundance: few
v_gene: TRBV5-1
j_gene: TRBJ1-3
d_gene: NA
CDR3nt: TGCGCCAGCAGCTCCCTACAGGGTGCTGGAAACACCATATATTTT
CDR3aa: CASSSLQGAGNTIYF

abundance: NA
v_gene: TRBV2
j_gene: TRBJ2-5
d_gene: TRBD1
CDR3nt: TGTGCCAGCAGTGAAGGATACGGGACAGGGGTCGACGAGACCCAGTACTTC
CDR3aa: CASSEGYGTGVDETQYF

abundance: few
v_gene: TRBV27
j_gene: TRBJ2-7
d_gene: NA
CDR3nt: TGTGCCAGCAGTTTATGGCCAACGGGACTTTACGAGCAGTACTTC
CDR3aa: CASSLWPTGLYEQYF

abundance: NA
v_gene: TRBV5-4
j_gene: TRBJ1-6
d_gene: TRBD1
CDR3nt: TGTGCCAGCAGCGGCACCACCGGGACAGGGTATTCACCCCTCCACTTT
CDR3aa: CASSGTTGTGYSPLHF

abundance: NA
v_gene: TRBV28
j_gene: TRBJ1-2
d_gene: TRBD1
CDR3nt: TGTGCCAGCTCCACGGGACAGCTACCTAACACCTTC
CDR3aa: CASSTGQLPNTF

abundance: once
v_gene: TRBV6-5
j_gene: TRBJ2-7
d_gene: NA
CDR3nt: TGTGCCAGCACTCCCGAGAACAGGGACTACGAGCAGTACTTC
CDR3aa: CASTPENRDYEQYF

abundance: NA
v_gene: TRBV5-1
j_gene: TRBJ2-2
d_gene: NA
CDR3nt: TGCGCCAGCAGCTTGGTAGGGGTCTATAACACCGGGGAGCTGTTTTTT
CDR3aa: CASSLVGVYNTGELFF

abundance: NA
v_gene: TRBV6-2/TRBV6-3
j_gene: TRBJ1-2
d_gene: TRBD1
CDR3nt: TGTGCCAGCAGTGGGGACAGCCGTGGCTACACCTTC
CDR3aa: CASSGDSRGYTF

abundance: few
v_gene: TRBV9
j_gene: TRBJ2-4
d_gene: NA
CDR3nt: TGTGCCAGCAGCGTAGGAGGGCTAGCCAAAAACATTCAGTACTTC
CDR3aa: CASSVGGLAKNIQYF

abundance: once
v_gene: TRBV7-9
j_gene: TRBJ1-6
d_gene: TRBD1
CDR3nt: TGTGCCAGCAGAGGGACAGTTTTTTCACCCCTCCACTTT
CDR3aa: CASRGTVFSPLHF

abundance: NA
v_gene: TRBV25-1
j_gene: TRBJ1-1
d_gene: TRBD1
CDR3nt: TGTGCCAGCAGACAGGGGGAGGGGACTGAAGCTTTCTTT
CDR3aa: CASRQGEGTEAFF

abundance: NA
v_gene: TRBV4-2
j_gene: TRBJ2-6
d_gene: TRBD1
CDR3nt: TGTGCCAGCAGCCTCCCGCCGGGACAGGGGGTTGGGGCCAACGTCCTGACTTTC
CDR3aa: CASSLPPGQGVGANVLTF

abundance: NA
v_gene: TRBV19
j_gene: TRBJ1-1
d_gene: NA
CDR3nt: TGTGCCAGTAGTATACTCGGGATCGTGAACACTGAAGCTTTCTTT
CDR3aa: CASSILGIVNTEAFF

abundance: NA
v_gene: TRBV6-5
j_gene: TRBJ2-7
d_gene: TRBD2
CDR3nt: TGTGCCAGCTCCCGCCGGCGGGGGGGCTACGAGCAGTACTTC
CDR3aa: CASSRRRGGYEQYF

abundance: NA
v_gene: TRBV18
j_gene: TRBJ2-7
d_gene: TRBD2
CDR3nt: TGTGCCAGCTCACCTGCGGGGGTGGAGCAGTACTTC
CDR3aa: CASSPAGVEQYF

abundance: NA
v_gene: TRBV5-6
j_gene: TRBJ2-1
d_gene: TRBD1
CDR3nt: TGTGCCAGCAGCCCGGGACAGGGCTCCTACAATGAGCAGTTCTTC
CDR3aa: CASSPGQGSYNEQFF

abundance: NA
v_gene: TRBV7-8
j_gene: TRBJ2-7
d_gene: NA
CDR3nt: TGTGCCAGCAGCTTACTGCGGGGACTTTTGGAAGAGCAGTACTTC
CDR3aa: CASSLLRGLLEEQYF